This TCR beta chain derives from a study of Graves' ophthalmopathy and Graves' hyperthyroidism. Study outcomes and limitations: Its predictions of ophthalmopathy progression gave the model 70.59% sensitivity and 72.22% specificity.

From RNA, the CDR3 regions of TCR beta chains were amplified and sequenced. First-round RT-PCR relied on HTBI primers, and a second-round multiplex PCR came next. Using its own MiXCR run on the multiplex PCR reads, TCRdb lists one record per CDR3 protein. Of 600,000 to 700,000 distinct CDR3 sequences listed, about 38% are singletons. If patients had other autoimmune diseases, uncontrolled infections, pregnancy or lactation, they were excluded. Clinical symptoms and serum thyroxine were used for diagnosis; TRAb, thyroid ultrasound and orbital computed tomography were also relied on. This clonotype occurred many times. As yet, its antigen is unknown. V gave up 5 bases and J gave up 0 bases, with 11 bases separating them. The CDR3 has 14 amino acids. The germline gives CDR1 SGDLS, CDR2 YYNGEE.

The chain combines TRBV9 with TRBJ2-5; unclear D gene. Sequences were obtained from peripheral blood. The receptor comes from an adult man with Graves' ophthalmopathy. Here the CDR3 DNA reads TGTGCCAGCAGTACAGCTGGGTACCAAGAGACCCAGTACTTC. Its translation: CASSTAGYQETQYF.